This note documents a single TCR beta chain sequence. The data derive from a study of kidney transplant recipient with SARS-CoV-2 infection. TCRdb redid the calling of the reads with MiXCR, one entry per CDR3 protein. In the table there are approximately 250,000 distinct CDR3 sequences, 29% of which are singletons. V gave up 5 bases and J gave up 5 bases, with 23 bases separating them. The CDR3 consists of 17 residues. The germline V gene encodes CDR1 LGHDT and CDR2 YNNKEL (reference sequence). This TCR was recovered from a male patient younger than 45 who had COVID-19 and was a kidney transplant recipient. A share of the T cells may be of graft donor origin. The gene calls are TRBV3-1 and TRBJ2-3; no firm D call. The material was a blood sample, obtained at baseline and on roughly day 110 from a kidney transplant recipient. The CDR3 bases are TGTGCCAGCAGCATGATCCATCCATTTGTCATGCAAGATACGCAGTATTTT. The encoded protein is CASSMIHPFVMQDTQYF.